This T cell receptor (beta chain) is from a study of CD8 T cells in ankylosing spondylitis. Broader study findings: Seven or eight highly homologous variants made up a TCR beta motif, and this motif appeared characteristic of ankylosing spondylitis blood. With a CD8+ phenotype, disease-linked clones were relatively rare in peripheral blood. Some of these motif variants have turned up before, in reports on reactive arthritis synovial fluid and blood.

The authors made TCR beta libraries by quantitative 5'-RACE with molecular barcodes. TCRdb redid the calling of the 5' RACE reads with MiXCR, one entry per CDR3 protein. The profile covers about 360,000 distinct CDR3 sequences, with around 20% appearing a single time and about an eighth taken by the ten largest. This clonotype was observed a handful of times. Antigen: not known. This CDR3 contains 16 residues. The germline gives CDR1 SQVTM, CDR2 ANQGSEA. Deletions cut 2 bases from V and 7 bases from J, with 20 bases between. The source is a male donor with ankylosing spondylitis or in good health (not recorded which). The chain uses TRBV29-1 and TRBJ2-2; tentative D call: TRBD1 (7 bases). Material for sequencing was blood, either unsorted or a sorted T cell fraction (not recorded which). The CDR3 spells CSVERSGGRNGGELFF. CDR3 nucleotide sequence: TGCAGCGTTGAAAGGTCAGGGGGGCGCAACGGCGGGGAGCTGTTTTTT.